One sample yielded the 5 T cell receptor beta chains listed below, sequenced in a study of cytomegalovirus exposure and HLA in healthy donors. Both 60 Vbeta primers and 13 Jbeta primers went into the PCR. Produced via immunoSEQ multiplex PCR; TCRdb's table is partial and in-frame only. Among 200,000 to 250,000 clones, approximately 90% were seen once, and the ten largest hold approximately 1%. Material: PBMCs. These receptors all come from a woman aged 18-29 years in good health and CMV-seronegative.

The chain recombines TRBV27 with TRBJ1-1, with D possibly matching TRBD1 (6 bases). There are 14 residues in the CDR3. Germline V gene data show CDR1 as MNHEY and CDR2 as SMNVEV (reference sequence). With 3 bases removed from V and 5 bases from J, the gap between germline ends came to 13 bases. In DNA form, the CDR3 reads TGTGCCAGCAGTTTCTTCGGGACACTAACTGAAGCTTTCTTT. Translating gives CASSFFGTLTEAFF.

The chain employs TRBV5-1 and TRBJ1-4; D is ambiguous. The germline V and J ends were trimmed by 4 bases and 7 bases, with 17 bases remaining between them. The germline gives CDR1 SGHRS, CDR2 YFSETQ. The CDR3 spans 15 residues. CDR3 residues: CASSEEIPSREKLFF. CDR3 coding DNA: TGCGCCAGCAGCGAGGAGATCCCTTCCCGTGAAAAACTGTTTTTT.

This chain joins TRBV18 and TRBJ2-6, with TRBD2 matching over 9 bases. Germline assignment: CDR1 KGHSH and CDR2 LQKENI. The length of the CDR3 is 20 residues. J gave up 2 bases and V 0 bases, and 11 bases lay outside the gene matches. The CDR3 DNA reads TGTGCCAGCTCACCACCATTTCGACTAGCGGTCTTGGCTGGGGCCAACGTCCTGACTTTC. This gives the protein CASSPPFRLAVLAGANVLTF.

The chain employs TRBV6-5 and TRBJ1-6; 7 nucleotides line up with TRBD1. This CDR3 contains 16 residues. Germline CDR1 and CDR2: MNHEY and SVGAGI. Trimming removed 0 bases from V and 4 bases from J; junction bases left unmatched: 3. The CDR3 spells CASSYSGQFYNSPLHF. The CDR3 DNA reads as TGTGCCAGCAGTTACTCGGGACAGTTTTATAATTCACCCCTCCACTTT.

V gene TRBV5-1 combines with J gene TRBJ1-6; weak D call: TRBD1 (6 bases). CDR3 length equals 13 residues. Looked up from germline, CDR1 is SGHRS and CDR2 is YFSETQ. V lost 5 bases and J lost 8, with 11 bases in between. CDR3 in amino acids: CASRSGEDSPLHF. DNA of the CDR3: TGCGCCAGCAGATCAGGGGAAGATTCACCCCTCCACTTT.